This paragraph reports one TCR beta chain. As yet, its antigen is unknown. CDR1 is SGHRS and CDR2 is YFSETQ in the germline V gene. The CDR3 contains 13 residues. The V end lost 4 bases, the J end lost 6 bases, and 11 bases lay between the germline ends. This table comes from immunoSEQ multiplex PCR, and its TCRdb copy is limited to in-frame clones, with some not included. The sample includes about 270,000 clones, approximately 94% of them seen just once. This record belongs to a study of T cell responses to AZD1222 COVID-19 vaccine. Study-wide results and limits: Spike-specific TCR breadth and depth rose after two AZD1222 doses.

The chain carries TRBV5-1 and TRBJ2-1; D is unclear. Sequences were derived from peripheral blood, sampled 28 days after the second AZD1222 dose. The receptor's source is an adult who received the AZD1222 COVID-19 vaccine. The CDR3 DNA sequence: TGCGCCAGCAGCCCTGTAACCCCCAATGAGCAGTTCTTC. This encodes CASSPVTPNEQFF.